A selection of T cell receptor beta chains follows, all from one sample in a study of T cells in Graves' hyperthyroidism and ophthalmopathy. TCRdb passed the multiplex PCR reads through MiXCR, listing each CDR3 protein once. The table includes 600,000 to 750,000 distinct CDR3 sequences, approximately 15% detected once. Material for sequencing was blood. These receptors originate from a man aged 50 or older with Graves' hyperthyroidism. CDR3s include the opening cysteine and the closing phenylalanine or tryptophan. The order of the fields is D gene, V gene, J gene, clone size, CDR3 protein, CDR3 DNA. A D gene is named only where the DNA matches it firmly. Only some rows state a clone size, as once, few, many or a class for expanded clones.

D: .
V: TRBV11-2
J: TRBJ1-1
size: many
CDR3: CASSYILGGTEAFF
DNA: TGTGCCAGCAGTTACATCCTGGGTGGGACTGAAGCTTTCTTT

D: .
V: TRBV11-3
J: TRBJ2-5
size: many
CDR3: CASSFGGGTGGETQYF
DNA: TGTGCCAGCAGCTTCGGGGGGGGGACAGGTGGCGAGACCCAGTACTTC

D: TRBD1
V: TRBV6-1
J: TRBJ2-1
size: .
CDR3: CASRRQGSHNEQFF
DNA: TGTGCCAGCAGGAGACAGGGATCCCACAATGAGCAGTTCTTC

D: .
V: TRBV7-3
J: TRBJ2-2
size: many
CDR3: CASSLEPNTGELFF
DNA: TGTGCCAGCAGCTTAGAACCCAACACCGGGGAGCTGTTTTTT

D: .
V: TRBV30
J: TRBJ1-1
size: many
CDR3: CAWKGLSNTEAFF
DNA: TGTGCCTGGAAAGGGCTCTCGAACACTGAAGCTTTCTTT

D: .
V: TRBV12-3/TRBV12-4
J: TRBJ1-2
size: many
CDR3: CASSLVQTVSYGYTF
DNA: TGTGCCAGCAGTTTAGTCCAGACAGTTAGCTATGGCTACACCTTC

D: .
V: TRBV5-1
J: TRBJ2-7
size: few
CDR3: CASSLDRMTIGGFYEQYF
DNA: TGCGCCAGCAGCTTGGACCGAATGACGATCGGGGGCTTCTACGAGCAGTACTTC

D: TRBD1
V: TRBV2
J: TRBJ2-7
size: many
CDR3: CATRTGSNGEQYF
DNA: TGTGCCACCAGGACAGGGTCTAATGGCGAGCAGTACTTC

D: .
V: TRBV24-1
J: TRBJ1-1
size: .
CDR3: CATSDRDREAFF
DNA: TGTGCCACCAGTGATCGTGACAGGGAAGCTTTCTTT

D: .
V: TRBV2
J: TRBJ2-1
size: many
CDR3: CASSYTINEQFF
DNA: TGTGCCAGCAGCTACACCATCAATGAGCAGTTCTTC

D: .
V: TRBV4-3
J: TRBJ2-3
size: many
CDR3: CASSQVGPLADTQYF
DNA: TGCGCCAGCAGCCAGGTCGGGCCCTTGGCAGATACGCAGTATTTT

D: .
V: TRBV5-1
J: TRBJ1-5
size: many
CDR3: CASSFGARGVGQPQHF
DNA: TGCGCCAGCAGCTTCGGGGCCAGGGGTGTAGGTCAGCCCCAGCATTTT

D: TRBD2
V: TRBV5-1
J: TRBJ2-1
size: .
CDR3: CASSPGIAGGGNEQFF
DNA: TGCGCCAGCAGCCCGGGGATAGCGGGAGGGGGTAATGAGCAGTTCTTC

D: .
V: TRBV6-4
J: TRBJ2-1
size: .
CDR3: CASSYARHSYNEQFF
DNA: TGTGCCAGCAGTTACGCACGCCACTCCTACAATGAGCAGTTCTTC

D: TRBD1
V: TRBV3-1
J: TRBJ1-1
size: few
CDR3: CASSQTTGGKNTEAFF
DNA: TGTGCCAGCAGCCAAACCACAGGGGGCAAGAACACTGAAGCTTTCTTT

D: .
V: TRBV12-3/TRBV12-4
J: TRBJ1-4
size: .
CDR3: CASSPLGTTNEKLFF
DNA: TGTGCCAGCAGCCCTCTCGGGACAACTAATGAAAAACTGTTTTTT

D: .
V: TRBV27
J: TRBJ2-3
size: few
CDR3: CASSSLMGAAGQYF
DNA: TGTGCCAGCAGTTCGCTTATGGGCGCAGCTGGGCAGTATTTT

D: .
V: TRBV12-3/TRBV12-4
J: TRBJ1-2
size: many
CDR3: CASSSHGTVKGYTF
DNA: TGTGCCAGCAGCTCTCACGGGACGGTGAAAGGCTACACCTTC

D: TRBD2
V: TRBV2
J: TRBJ2-7
size: many
CDR3: CASRPEGREGYEQYF
DNA: TGTGCCAGCAGGCCGGAGGGGCGGGAGGGGTACGAGCAGTACTTC

D: .
V: TRBV20-1
J: TRBJ1-1
size: .
CDR3: CSANPGFTEAFF
DNA: TGCAGTGCCAATCCAGGGTTTACCGAAGCTTTCTTT

D: .
V: TRBV6-1
J: TRBJ2-3
size: many
CDR3: CASSYETGPADTQYF
DNA: TGTGCCAGCAGTTACGAGACTGGCCCCGCGGATACGCAGTATTTT

D: .
V: TRBV11-1
J: TRBJ2-1
size: .
CDR3: CASSWEERGNEQFF
DNA: TGTGCCAGCAGCTGGGAGGAAAGGGGCAATGAGCAGTTCTTC

D: .
V: TRBV29-1
J: TRBJ2-7
size: many
CDR3: CSVAAGFKREQYF
DNA: TGCAGCGTCGCGGCGGGGTTTAAGCGCGAGCAGTACTTC

D: TRBD2
V: TRBV12-3/TRBV12-4
J: TRBJ2-1
size: many
CDR3: CASSSSWTSGSYEQFF
DNA: TGTGCCAGCAGTTCTTCCTGGACTAGCGGGAGTTATGAGCAGTTCTTC

D: .
V: TRBV6-6
J: TRBJ2-1
size: many
CDR3: CASSYWGGEIYNEQFF
DNA: TGTGCCAGCAGTTACTGGGGCGGGGAGATATACAATGAGCAGTTCTTC

D: .
V: TRBV6-1
J: TRBJ2-7
size: many
CDR3: CASSDLARLYEQYF
DNA: TGTGCCAGCAGTGACCTAGCGAGGTTGTACGAGCAGTACTTC

D: .
V: TRBV7-9
J: TRBJ2-3
size: few
CDR3: CASSLATADTQYF
DNA: TGTGCCAGCAGCTTGGCAACGGCAGATACGCAGTATTTT

D: TRBD1
V: TRBV28
J: TRBJ2-2
size: many
CDR3: CASSLALGQGRAGELFF
DNA: TGTGCCAGCAGCCTCGCCCTGGGACAGGGGAGAGCCGGGGAGCTGTTTTTT

D: .
V: TRBV12-3/TRBV12-4
J: TRBJ1-2
size: many
CDR3: CASSLGQEFNYGYTF
DNA: TGTGCCAGCAGTTTAGGGCAGGAGTTTAACTATGGCTACACCTTC

D: TRBD2
V: TRBV14
J: TRBJ2-7
size: few
CDR3: CASSQEFTSGFSYEQYF
DNA: TGTGCCAGCAGCCAAGAATTTACTAGCGGGTTCTCCTACGAGCAGTACTTC

D: .
V: TRBV30
J: TRBJ1-5
size: few
CDR3: CAWSEVNSNQPQHF
DNA: TGTGCCTGGAGTGAAGTTAATAGCAATCAGCCCCAGCATTTT

D: .
V: TRBV3-1
J: TRBJ1-1
size: .
CDR3: CASSSSGTEAFF
DNA: TGTGCCAGCAGCTCCTCGGGGACTGAAGCTTTCTTT

D: .
V: TRBV11-3
J: TRBJ2-2
size: .
CDR3: CASSLEGINGELFF
DNA: TGTGCCAGCAGCTTAGAAGGGATTAACGGGGAGCTGTTTTTT

D: .
V: TRBV6-2/TRBV6-3
J: TRBJ1-5
size: .
CDR3: CASSYGISGQPQHF
DNA: TGTGCCAGCAGTTACGGGATCTCGGGACAGCCCCAGCATTTT

D: .
V: TRBV30
J: TRBJ2-3
size: many
CDR3: CAWSVGTGTDTQYF
DNA: TGTGCCTGGAGTGTAGGGACCGGGACAGATACGCAGTATTTT

D: .
V: TRBV6-5
J: TRBJ1-2
size: few
CDR3: CASSYGTNYGYTF
DNA: TGTGCCAGCAGTTACGGTACTAACTATGGCTACACCTTC

D: TRBD2
V: TRBV12-3/TRBV12-4
J: TRBJ2-3
size: once
CDR3: CASSFPPGLAVSTDTQYF
DNA: TGTGCCAGCAGTTTCCCCCCGGGACTAGCGGTTAGCACAGATACGCAGTATTTT

D: TRBD2
V: TRBV9
J: TRBJ2-1
size: .
CDR3: CASSASGANYNEQFF
DNA: TGTGCCAGCAGCGCGAGCGGGGCAAATTACAATGAGCAGTTCTTC

D: TRBD2
V: TRBV6-2/TRBV6-3
J: TRBJ2-1
size: few
CDR3: CASSYLAGGIHNEQFF
DNA: TGTGCCAGCAGTTACCTAGCGGGAGGGATCCACAATGAGCAGTTCTTC

D: .
V: TRBV28
J: TRBJ1-5
size: many
CDR3: CASTGRVGNQPQHF
DNA: TGTGCCAGCACGGGGAGGGTAGGGAATCAGCCCCAGCATTTT

D: .
V: TRBV11-2
J: TRBJ2-3
size: many
CDR3: CASSFAGIATDTQYF
DNA: TGTGCCAGCAGCTTCGCGGGTATAGCGACAGATACGCAGTATTTT

D: TRBD1
V: TRBV10-3
J: TRBJ2-7
size: many
CDR3: CAIRRDRGIEQYF
DNA: TGTGCCATCAGGAGGGACAGGGGTATCGAGCAGTACTTC

D: .
V: TRBV5-1
J: TRBJ1-4
size: many
CDR3: CASGYRSNEKLFF
DNA: TGCGCCAGCGGCTACAGGAGTAATGAAAAACTGTTTTTT

D: .
V: TRBV3-1
J: TRBJ2-1
size: few
CDR3: CASSQGPNDEQFF
DNA: TGTGCCAGCAGCCAAGGACCTAACGATGAGCAGTTCTTC

D: .
V: TRBV7-2
J: TRBJ2-4
size: .
CDR3: CASSREGRPPWIQYF
DNA: TGTGCCAGCAGCCGTGAGGGCAGGCCGCCGTGGATTCAGTACTTC

D: .
V: TRBV20-1
J: TRBJ2-1
size: .
CDR3: CSARDTSESYNEQFF
DNA: TGCAGTGCTAGAGATACAAGCGAATCCTACAATGAGCAGTTCTTC

D: .
V: TRBV12-3/TRBV12-4
J: TRBJ2-5
size: many
CDR3: CASSFPGRQETQYF
DNA: TGTGCCAGCAGTTTCCCGGGGCGACAAGAGACCCAGTACTTC